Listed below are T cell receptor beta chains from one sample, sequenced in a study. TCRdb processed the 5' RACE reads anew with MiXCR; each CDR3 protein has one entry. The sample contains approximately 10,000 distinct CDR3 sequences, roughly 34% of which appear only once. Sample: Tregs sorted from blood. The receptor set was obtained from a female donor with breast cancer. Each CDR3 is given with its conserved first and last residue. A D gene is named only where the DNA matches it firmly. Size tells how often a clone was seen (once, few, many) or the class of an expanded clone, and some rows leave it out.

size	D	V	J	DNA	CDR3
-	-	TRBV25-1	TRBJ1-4	TGTGCCAGCAGTGAATATACCCAGACTTCAACTAATGAAAAACTGTTTTTT	CASSEYTQTSTNEKLFF
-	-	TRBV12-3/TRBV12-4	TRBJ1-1	TGTGCCAGCAGTTTAACCGCCCAGCCTTTCTTT	CASSLTAQPFF
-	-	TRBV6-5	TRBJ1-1	TGTGCCAGCAGTTCCGCCAGGGGATGGGCCACTGAAGCTTTCTTT	CASSSARGWATEAFF
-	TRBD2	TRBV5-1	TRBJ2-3	TGCGCCAGCAGCTTGGCGCGGGAGACTTGGACAGATACGCAGTATTTT	CASSLARETWTDTQYF
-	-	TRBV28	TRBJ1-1	TGTGCCAGCAGCCCTAGTCTGGGTATGGGGACTGAAGCTTTCTTT	CASSPSLGMGTEAFF
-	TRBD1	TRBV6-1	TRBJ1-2	TGTGCCAGCAGTAGTCCGGGACAGGGGTCCTATGGCTACACCTTC	CASSSPGQGSYGYTF
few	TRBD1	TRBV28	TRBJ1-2	TGTGCCACAATGACAGGGTGGGATGGCTACACCTTC	CATMTGWDGYTF
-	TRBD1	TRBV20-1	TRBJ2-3	TGCAGTGCGGAAAAACAGGGGGCACTAGATACGCAGTATTTT	CSAEKQGALDTQYF
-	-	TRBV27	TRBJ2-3	TGTGCCAGCAGTTCTCCTCTCACAGATACGCAGTATTTT	CASSSPLTDTQYF
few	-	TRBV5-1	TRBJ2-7	TGCGCCAGCAGCGAGGGCCCAGCCTCCTACGAGCAGTACTTC	CASSEGPASYEQYF
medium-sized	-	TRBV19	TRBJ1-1	TGTGCCAGTAGTATCTCCAACATTTTCATGAACACTGAAGCTTTCTTT	CASSISNIFMNTEAFF
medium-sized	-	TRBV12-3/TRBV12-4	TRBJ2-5	TGTGCCAGCAGTTTAGAGCAAGAGACCCAGTACTTC	CASSLEQETQYF
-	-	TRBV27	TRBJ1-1	TGTGCCAGCAGTTTATCGATAACAGGCACTGAAGCTTTCTTT	CASSLSITGTEAFF
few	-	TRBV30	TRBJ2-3	TGTGCCTGCACCAAGTTCGCTGGAGATACGCAGTATTTT	CACTKFAGDTQYF
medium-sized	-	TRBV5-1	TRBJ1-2	TGCGCCAGCAGCTTCAGGGGCGACTATGGCTACACCTTC	CASSFRGDYGYTF
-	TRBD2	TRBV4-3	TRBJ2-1	TGCGCCAGCAGCCAAGTTTTGTCTAGCGGGAGGGGTGAGCAGTTCTTC	CASSQVLSSGRGEQFF